These 4 T cell receptor beta chains were sequenced from one sample in a study of T cell responses to AZD1222 COVID-19 vaccine. Method: immunoSEQ multiplex PCR; TCRdb's copy keeps in-frame clones and lacks some. The profile shows 140,000 to 150,000 clones, 90% to 95% of them singletons. The sequences come from peripheral blood, collected on day 0 of AZD1222 vaccination. All receptors come from an adult in good health.

CDR3 protein: CASSRGQGANEQYF. CDR3 bases: TGCGCCAGCAGCCGCGGACAGGGGGCAAACGAGCAGTACTTC. V and J are TRBV5-1 and TRBJ2-7; 11 bases are a match to TRBD1. Trimming cost V 4 bases and J 5 bases; bases outside gene matches: 5. The germline CDR1 and CDR2 sequences are SGHRS and YFSETQ. The CDR3 is 14 residues long. The full variable domain, completed using reference TRBV5-1 and TRBJ2-7, is KAGVTQTPRYLIKTRGQQVTLSCSPISGHRSVSWYQQTPGQGLQFLFEYFSETQRNKGNFPGRFSGRQFSNSRSEMNVSTLELGDSALYLCASSRGQGANEQYFGPGTRLTVT.

The chain employs TRBV3-1 (or the pseudogene TRBV3-2) and TRBJ1-3; no reliable D call. Trimming took off 3 bases at V and 0 bases at J, with 15 bases between the two ends. This CDR3 spans 17 amino acids. The germline V gene encodes CDR1 LGHDT and CDR2 YNNKEL (reference sequence). In nucleotides, the CDR3 is TGTGCCAGCAGCCAGTACCGGGCCCGAAACTCTGGAAACACCATATATTTT. It specifies CASSQYRARNSGNTIYF.

In its sample, this clone was seen once. This chain connects TRBV18 to TRBJ2-7; 7 nucleotides match TRBD2. The CDR3 sequence is 14 residues long. CDR1 and CDR2 from the germline V gene are KGHSH and LQKENI. V trimming: 3 bases; J trimming: 3 bases; junction bases outside the gene matches: 5. The chain's CDR3 is CASSPPTSVYEQYF. CDR3 nucleotides: TGTGCCAGCTCACCGCCTACTAGCGTCTACGAGCAGTACTTC.

This clone is a singleton in its sample. The rearrangement links TRBV3-1 (or the pseudogene TRBV3-2) to TRBJ1-6; D is ambiguous. CDR3 length equals 14 residues. Germline V gene data show CDR1 as LGHDT and CDR2 as YNNKEL (reference sequence). Trimming pared 1 base from V and 7 bases from J, leaving 8 bases between. The CDR3 reads CASSQGQDNSPLHF. CDR3 DNA: TGTGCCAGCAGCCAAGGGCAGGACAATTCACCCCTCCACTTT.